One and the same sample provided the 7 T cell receptor beta chains below, sequenced in a study of blood T cells in healthy people across ages. The second PCR ran roughly 6 to 11 cycles with a sample-barcoded 5' primer and J-beta primers. Using its own MiXCR run on the 5' RACE reads, TCRdb lists one record per CDR3 protein. This table has more than 1 million distinct CDR3 sequences, 40% to 45% appearing once. Input material: blood. Receptors originate from a woman aged 60 to 75 in good health.

This clonotype has just a few counts. The chain combines TRBV12-3 or TRBV12-4 with TRBJ1-1; D is ambiguous. This CDR3 has 14 amino acids. The ends were cut back, 3 bases at V and 1 base at J, with 9 bases in the middle. CDR3 in amino acids: CASSLGNRNTEAFF. The CDR3 nucleotides read TGTGCCAGCAGTTTGGGCAATAGGAACACTGAAGCTTTCTTT.

The V and J genes are TRBV2 and TRBJ2-5; D possibly corresponds to TRBD2 (7 bases). Trimming left V 6 bases short and J 5 bases short, with 19 bases between. The CDR3 has 15 residues. The germline gives CDR1 SNHLY, CDR2 FYNNEI. CDR3 in amino acids: CASRKGGGAEETQYF. The CDR3, as DNA: TGTGCCAGCAGAAAGGGGGGGGGCGCAGAGGAGACCCAGTACTTC. Variable domain in full (rest from reference TRBV2 and TRBJ2-5): EPEVTQTPSHQVTQMGQEVILRCVPISNHLYFYWYRQILGQKVEFLVSFYNNEISEKSEIFDDQFSVERPDGSNFTLKIRSTKLEDSAMYFCASRKGGGAEETQYFGPGTRLLVL.

The chain recombines TRBV20-1 with TRBJ2-1, with D perhaps matching TRBD2 (6 bases). V dropped 3 bases and J dropped 8 bases, with 17 bases sitting between them. The germline V gene has CDR1 DFQATT and CDR2 SNEGSKA (reference sequence). This CDR3 comprises 14 residues. The CDR3 protein is CSASLTTSTDEQFF. CDR3 coding DNA: TGCAGTGCTAGCCTCACAACTAGCACCGATGAGCAGTTCTTC.

The chain uses TRBV25-1 and TRBJ2-1, with 9 bases lining up with TRBD1. Germline CDR1 is MGHDK and CDR2 is SYGVNS. CDR3 length: 16 amino acids. V lost 10 bases, J lost 2 bases, and 12 bases stayed unmatched. CDR3 in DNA: TGTGCCACCAACAACTTCGGGACAGGGCCCTACAATGAGCAGTTCTTC. This gives the protein CATNNFGTGPYNEQFF.

Only one count was recorded for this clonotype. A much more abundant neighbour one base away suggests this may be a read error. The CDR3 nucleotides are TGCAGCGTTGCCGGAAGTAGCGGGAGGGCCAAGGAGCAGTACTTC. This sequence encodes CSVAGSSGRAKEQYF. The rearrangement uses TRBV29-1 and TRBJ2-7, with 11 bases fitting TRBD2. In germline, CDR1 is SQVTM, CDR2 ANQGSEA. The CDR3 is 15 residues long. V shed 4 bases and J 7 bases; nucleotides not matched to a gene: 12.

This chain joins TRBV5-1 and TRBJ2-7; TRBD2 matches at 10 bases. V dropped 1 base and J dropped 5; count of bases not matched to a gene: 6. This CDR3 is built from 15 residues. Per the germline V gene, CDR1 is SGHRS and CDR2 is YFSETQ. The CDR3 bases are TGCGCCAGCAGCTTGAGTCTAGCGGGAGTCGACGAGCAGTACTTC. This encodes CASSLSLAGVDEQYF.

The chain couples TRBV5-1 to TRBJ2-3; 10 bases map to TRBD1. Looked up from germline, CDR1 is SGHRS and CDR2 is YFSETQ. V shed 0 bases and J 3 bases; nucleotides not matched to a gene: 7. CDR3 length equals 17 residues. CDR3 nucleotides: TGCGCCAGCAGCTTGGCGGCCCGGACAGGGGGAACAGATACGCAGTATTTT. Its translation is CASSLAARTGGTDTQYF.